The T cell receptor (beta chain) under discussion was sequenced for a study of early stage breast cancer tumors. Trimming cost V 6 bases and J 10 bases, with 15 bases left between them. The length of the CDR3 is 12 residues. Germline V gene sequence: CDR1 LNHNV, CDR2 YYDKDF (reference sequence). Clones were read by immunoSEQ multiplex PCR, and TCRdb kept only the in-frame ones, dropping some. The table shows tens of thousands of clones, with roughly 78% occurring only once. This clone has just a few counts. What it binds is not known. General study results and limits: Tumors had roughly 2.3-fold higher T cell density and higher clonality than adjacent normal breast tissue.

The sequenced material came from blood. This chain connects TRBV15 to TRBJ1-1; possibly TRBD1 for D (5 bases). This receptor was identified in a person in their 40s with breast cancer. This CDR3 reads CATSEYTGVAFF. CDR3 nucleotide sequence: TGTGCCACCAGTGAGTACACGGGGGTAGCTTTCTTT.